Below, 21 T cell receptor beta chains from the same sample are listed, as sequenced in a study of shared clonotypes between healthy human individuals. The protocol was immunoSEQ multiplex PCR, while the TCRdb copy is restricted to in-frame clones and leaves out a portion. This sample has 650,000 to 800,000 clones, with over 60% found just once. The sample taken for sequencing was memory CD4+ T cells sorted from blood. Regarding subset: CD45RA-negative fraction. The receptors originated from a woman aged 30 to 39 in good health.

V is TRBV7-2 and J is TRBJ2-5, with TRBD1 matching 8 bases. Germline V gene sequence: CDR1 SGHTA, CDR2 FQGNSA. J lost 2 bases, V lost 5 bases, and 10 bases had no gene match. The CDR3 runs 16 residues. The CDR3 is CASSRTGTGRQETQYF. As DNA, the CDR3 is TGTGCCAGCAGCCGGACCGGGACAGGTCGACAAGAGACCCAGTACTTC.

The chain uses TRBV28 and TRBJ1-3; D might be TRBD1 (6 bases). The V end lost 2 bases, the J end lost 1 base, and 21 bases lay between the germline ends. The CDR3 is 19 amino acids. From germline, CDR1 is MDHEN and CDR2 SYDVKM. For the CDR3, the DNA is TGTGCCAGCAGTTTACGACCACGATGGACAGCCAGTTCTGGAAACACCATATATTTT. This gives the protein CASSLRPRWTASSGNTIYF.

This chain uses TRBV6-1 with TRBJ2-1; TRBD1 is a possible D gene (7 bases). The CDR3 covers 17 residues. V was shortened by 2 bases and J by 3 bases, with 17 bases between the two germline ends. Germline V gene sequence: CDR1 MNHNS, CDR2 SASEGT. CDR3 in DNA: TGTGCCAGCAGTGAATCCCAGGGGGGAGCGTACTACAATGAGCAGTTCTTC. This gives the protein CASSESQGGAYYNEQFF.

CDR3 residues: CASSPGTVTANYGYTF. In DNA form, the CDR3 reads TGTGCCAGCAGCCCCGGGACTGTCACAGCTAACTATGGCTACACCTTC. V gene TRBV13 combines with J gene TRBJ1-2; D may be TRBD1 (5 bases). The germline V and J ends were trimmed by 5 bases and 0 bases, with 16 bases remaining between them. The CDR3 consists of 16 residues. The V gene's germline CDR1 is PRHDT and CDR2 FYEKMQ (reference sequence).

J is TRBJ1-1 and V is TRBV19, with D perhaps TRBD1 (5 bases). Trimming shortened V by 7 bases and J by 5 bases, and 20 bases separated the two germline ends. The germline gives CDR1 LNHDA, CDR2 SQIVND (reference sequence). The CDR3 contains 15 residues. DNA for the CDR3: TGTGCCAGTACAGACACGGGACGGCTAAGGACTGAAGCTTTCTTT. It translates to CASTDTGRLRTEAFF. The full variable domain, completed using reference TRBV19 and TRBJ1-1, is DGGITQSPKYLFRKEGQNVTLSCEQNLNHDAMYWYRQDPGQGLRLIYYSQIVNDFQKGDIAEGYSVSREKKESFPLTVTSAQKNPTAFYLCASTDTGRLRTEAFFGQGTRLTVV.

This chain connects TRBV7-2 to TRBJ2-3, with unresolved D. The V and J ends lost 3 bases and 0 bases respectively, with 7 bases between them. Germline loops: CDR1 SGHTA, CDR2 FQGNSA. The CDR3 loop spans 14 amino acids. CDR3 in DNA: TGTGCCAGCAGCTTTTGGGAAAGCACAGATACGCAGTATTTT. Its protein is CASSFWESTDTQYF.

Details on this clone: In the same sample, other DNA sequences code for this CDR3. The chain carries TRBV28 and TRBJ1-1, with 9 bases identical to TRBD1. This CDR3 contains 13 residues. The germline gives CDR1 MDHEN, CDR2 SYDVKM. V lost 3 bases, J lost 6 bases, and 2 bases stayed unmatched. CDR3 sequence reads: CASSLNRGPEAFF. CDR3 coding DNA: TGTGCCAGCAGTTTGAACAGGGGGCCTGAAGCTTTCTTT.

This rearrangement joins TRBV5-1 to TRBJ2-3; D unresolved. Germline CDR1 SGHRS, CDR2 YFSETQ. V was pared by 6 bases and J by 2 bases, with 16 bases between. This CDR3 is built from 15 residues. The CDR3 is CASTTFADNTDTQYF. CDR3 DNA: TGCGCCAGCACAACTTTCGCAGACAACACAGATACGCAGTATTTT.

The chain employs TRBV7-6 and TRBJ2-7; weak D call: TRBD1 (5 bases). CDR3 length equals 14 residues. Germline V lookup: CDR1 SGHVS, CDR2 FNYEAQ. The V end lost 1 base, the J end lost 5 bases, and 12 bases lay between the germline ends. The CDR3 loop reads CASSLGRVTDEQYF. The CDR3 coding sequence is TGTGCCAGCAGCTTAGGCAGGGTAACAGACGAGCAGTACTTC.

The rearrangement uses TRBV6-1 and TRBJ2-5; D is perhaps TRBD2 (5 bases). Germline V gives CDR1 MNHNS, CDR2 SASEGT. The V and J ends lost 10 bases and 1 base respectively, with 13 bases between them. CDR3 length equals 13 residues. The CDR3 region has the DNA TGTGCCACCTGGGAGAGCGGCCAAGAGACCCAGTACTTC. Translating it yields CATWESGQETQYF.

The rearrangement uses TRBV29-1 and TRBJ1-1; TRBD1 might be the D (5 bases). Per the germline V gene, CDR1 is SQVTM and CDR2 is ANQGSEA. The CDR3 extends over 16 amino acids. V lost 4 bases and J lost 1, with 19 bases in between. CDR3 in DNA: TGCAGCGTTGCCCCCTGGGGGGGTAAGAGGAACACTGAAGCTTTCTTT. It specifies CSVAPWGGKRNTEAFF.

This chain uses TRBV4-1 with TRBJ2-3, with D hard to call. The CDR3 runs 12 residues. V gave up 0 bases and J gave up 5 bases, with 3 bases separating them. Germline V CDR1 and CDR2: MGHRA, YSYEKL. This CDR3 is CASSQDGDTQYF. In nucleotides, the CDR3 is TGCGCCAGCAGCCAAGATGGAGATACGCAGTATTTT.

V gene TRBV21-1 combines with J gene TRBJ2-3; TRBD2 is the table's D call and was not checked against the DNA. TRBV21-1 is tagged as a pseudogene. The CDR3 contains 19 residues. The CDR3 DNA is TGTGCCAGCACCCCCTGGGAGCGAACTGGGCGGGTACACACAGATACGCAGTATTTT. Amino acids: CASTPWERTGRVHTDTQYF.

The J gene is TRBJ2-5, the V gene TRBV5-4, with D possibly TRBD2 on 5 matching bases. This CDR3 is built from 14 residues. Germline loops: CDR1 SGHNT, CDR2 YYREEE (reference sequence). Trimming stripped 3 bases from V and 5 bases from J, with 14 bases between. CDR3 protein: CASSYVGSSETQYF. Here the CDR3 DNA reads TGTGCCAGCAGCTATGTGGGGAGTAGTGAGACCCAGTACTTC. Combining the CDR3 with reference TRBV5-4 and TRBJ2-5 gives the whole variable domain ETGVTQSPTHLIKTRGQQVTLRCSSQSGHNTVSWYQQALGQGPQFIFQYYREEENGRGNFPPRFSGLQFPNYSSELNVNALELDDSALYLCASSYVGSSETQYFGPGTRLLVL.

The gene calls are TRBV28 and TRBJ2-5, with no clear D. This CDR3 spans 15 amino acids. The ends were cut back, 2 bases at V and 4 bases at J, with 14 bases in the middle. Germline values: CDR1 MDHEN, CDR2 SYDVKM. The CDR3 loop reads CASSLPREFLETQYF. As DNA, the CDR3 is TGTGCCAGCAGTTTACCTAGGGAATTTTTAGAGACCCAGTACTTC.

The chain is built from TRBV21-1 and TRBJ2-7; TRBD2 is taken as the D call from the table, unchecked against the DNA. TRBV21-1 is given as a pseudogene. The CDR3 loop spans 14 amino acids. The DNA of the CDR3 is TGTGCCAGCAGCCAAGGTCGGGTTCTAAACGAGCAGTACTTC. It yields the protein CASSQGRVLNEQYF.

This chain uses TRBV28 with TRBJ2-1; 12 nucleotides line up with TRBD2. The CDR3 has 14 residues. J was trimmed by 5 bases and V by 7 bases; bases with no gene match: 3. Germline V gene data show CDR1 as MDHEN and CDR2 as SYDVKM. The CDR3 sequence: CASTTSGRHNEQFF. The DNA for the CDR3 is TGTGCCAGCACGACTAGCGGGAGACACAATGAGCAGTTCTTC.

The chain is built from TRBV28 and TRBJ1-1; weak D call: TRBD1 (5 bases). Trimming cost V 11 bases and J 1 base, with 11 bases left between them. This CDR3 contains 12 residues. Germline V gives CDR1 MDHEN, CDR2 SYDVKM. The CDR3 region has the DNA TGTGCCGCCACGGGGGGGAACACTGAAGCTTTCTTT. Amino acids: CAATGGNTEAFF.

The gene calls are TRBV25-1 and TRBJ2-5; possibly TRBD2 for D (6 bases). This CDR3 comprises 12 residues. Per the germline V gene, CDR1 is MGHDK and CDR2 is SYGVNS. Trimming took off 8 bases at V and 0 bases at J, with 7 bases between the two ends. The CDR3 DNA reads TGTGCCAGCGGAGGGTACCAAGAGACCCAGTACTTC. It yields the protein CASGGYQETQYF.

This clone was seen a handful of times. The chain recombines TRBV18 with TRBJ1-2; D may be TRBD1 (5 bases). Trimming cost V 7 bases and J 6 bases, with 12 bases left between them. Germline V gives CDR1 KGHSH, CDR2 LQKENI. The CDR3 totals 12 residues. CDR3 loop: CASYDSGNGYTF. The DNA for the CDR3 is TGTGCCAGCTACGATTCAGGGAATGGCTACACCTTC.

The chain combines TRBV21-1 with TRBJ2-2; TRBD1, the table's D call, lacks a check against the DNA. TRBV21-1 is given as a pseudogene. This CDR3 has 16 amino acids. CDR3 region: CASSKVNRELDGELFF. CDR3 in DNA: TGTGCCAGCAGCAAAGTAAACAGGGAATTAGACGGGGAGCTGTTTTTT.